This TCR beta chain was sequenced during a study of neurological immune-mediated disorders. Sequencing runs each yielded over 180 million TCR-beta sequences from 15-18 subjects. TCRdb reprocessed the 5' RACE reads with MiXCR, giving one entry per CDR3 protein. The sample contains about 31,000 distinct CDR3 sequences, about 14% of which appear only once. Of note for this clonotype: The target antigen is unknown.

Whole-study findings and limits: It was HTLV-1-associated myelopathy that showed the most TCR clonal expansion, while multiple sclerosis showed the least, falling below healthy controls.

Time point denoted: technical triplicate 2. Per germline, CDR1 WNHNN and CDR2 SYGVQD (reference sequence). The CDR3 spans 15 residues. The V segment lost 3 bases and the J segment 8 bases; nucleotides outside the gene matches: 12. The V and J genes are TRBV10-1 and TRBJ1-1; the match to TRBD1 covers 7 bases. The origin of this receptor is a female donor with HTLV-1-associated myelopathy (HAM/TSP). The sequencing sample was made of CD4+ T cells from blood. The CDR3 DNA is TGCGCCAGCAGTGACCCCCGGACAGGAGATAGGGAAGCTTTCTTT. Protein: CASSDPRTGDREAFF.